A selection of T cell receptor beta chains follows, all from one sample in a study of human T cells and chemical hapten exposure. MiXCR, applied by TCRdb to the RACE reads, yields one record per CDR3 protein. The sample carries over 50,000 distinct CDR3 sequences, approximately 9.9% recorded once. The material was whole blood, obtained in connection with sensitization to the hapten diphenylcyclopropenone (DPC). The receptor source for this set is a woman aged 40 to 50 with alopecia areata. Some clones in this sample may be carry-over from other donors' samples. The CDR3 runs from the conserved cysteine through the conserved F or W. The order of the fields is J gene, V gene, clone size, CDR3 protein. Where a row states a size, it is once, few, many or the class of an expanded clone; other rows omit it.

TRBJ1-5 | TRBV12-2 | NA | CASRQSFFRDRAFCQPQHF
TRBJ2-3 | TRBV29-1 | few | CSARQSTDTQYF
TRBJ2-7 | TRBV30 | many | CAWSVGGAEPYEQYF
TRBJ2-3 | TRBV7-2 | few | CASSLGNIGSDTQYF
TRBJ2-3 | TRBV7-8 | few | CASSAAPTQYF
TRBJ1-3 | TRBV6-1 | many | CASSELRDSPEAGYF
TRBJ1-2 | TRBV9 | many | CASSPAAGRAGYGYTF
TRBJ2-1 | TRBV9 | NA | CASSVRQSNEQFF
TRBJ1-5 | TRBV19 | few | CASSSDRRLQPQHF
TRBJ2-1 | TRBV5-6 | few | CASRDITYNEQFF
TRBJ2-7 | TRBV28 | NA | CASCSRDSSYEQYF
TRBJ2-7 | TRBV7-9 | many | CASSLSGGTYEQYF
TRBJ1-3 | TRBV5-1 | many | CASSRQGTGNTIYF
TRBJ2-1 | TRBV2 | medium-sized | CASSGRDLRLRDEQFF
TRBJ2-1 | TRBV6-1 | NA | CASSVSGIADNEQFF
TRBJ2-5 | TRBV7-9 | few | CASSLLAGLARETQYF
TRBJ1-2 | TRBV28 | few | CASSLFDTGDGYTF
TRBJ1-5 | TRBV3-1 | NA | CASSQAFSGNQPQHF
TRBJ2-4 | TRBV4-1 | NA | CASSLGLALSIKNIQYF
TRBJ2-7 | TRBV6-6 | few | CASSGRTSGLYEQYF
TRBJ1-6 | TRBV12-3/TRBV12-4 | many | CASSSMRDSPLHF
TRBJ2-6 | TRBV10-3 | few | CAINAGTGDSGANVLTF
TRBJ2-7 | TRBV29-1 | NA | CSVEQNSYEQYF
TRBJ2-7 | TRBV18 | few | CASSQSGGMNEQYF
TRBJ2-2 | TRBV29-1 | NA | CSAQGWNTGELFF
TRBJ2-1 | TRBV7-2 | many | CASSLSPRTSGGAYNEQFF
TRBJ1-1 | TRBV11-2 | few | CASSLGETGWDTEAFF
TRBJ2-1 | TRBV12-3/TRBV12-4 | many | CASSTGAGTLFF
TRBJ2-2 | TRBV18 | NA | CASSPGQHTGELFF
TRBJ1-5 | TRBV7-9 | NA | CASSLGPTGQPQHF
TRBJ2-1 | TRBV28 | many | CASSALLAPTVNEQFF
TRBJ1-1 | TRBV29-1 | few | CSVARGDTEAFF
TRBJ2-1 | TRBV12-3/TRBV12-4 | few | CASSLLSGQGSNEQFF
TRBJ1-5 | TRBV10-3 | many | CATLKDLNQPQHF
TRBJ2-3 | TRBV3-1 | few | CASSQEASGDTDTQYF
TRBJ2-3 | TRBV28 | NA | CASTDRAGGTDTQYF